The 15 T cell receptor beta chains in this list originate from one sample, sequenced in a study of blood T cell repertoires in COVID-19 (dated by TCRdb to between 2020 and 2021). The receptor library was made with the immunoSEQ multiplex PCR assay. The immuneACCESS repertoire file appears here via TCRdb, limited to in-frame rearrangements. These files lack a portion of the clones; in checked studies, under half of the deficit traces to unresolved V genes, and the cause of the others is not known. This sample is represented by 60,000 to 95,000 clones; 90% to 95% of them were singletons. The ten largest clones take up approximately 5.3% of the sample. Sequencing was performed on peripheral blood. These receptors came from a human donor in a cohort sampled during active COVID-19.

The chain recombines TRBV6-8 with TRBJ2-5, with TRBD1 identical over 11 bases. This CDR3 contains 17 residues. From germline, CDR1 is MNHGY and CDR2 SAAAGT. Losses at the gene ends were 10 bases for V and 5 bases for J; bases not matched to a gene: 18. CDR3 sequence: CATSKEDRGRRTETQYF. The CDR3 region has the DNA TGTGCCACCTCGAAGGAGGACAGGGGGCGCCGTACGGAGACCCAGTACTTC.

CDR3 sequence: CASSSDRGWETQYF. CDR3 sequence (DNA): TGTGCCAGCAGCTCCGACAGGGGGTGGGAGACCCAGTACTTC. This sequence joins TRBV7-9 and TRBJ2-5; TRBD1 matches 9 bases. The V and J ends lost 4 bases and 5 bases, in that order; junction bases with no gene match: 5. From germline, CDR1 is SEHNR and CDR2 FQNEAQ (reference sequence). There are 14 residues in the CDR3.

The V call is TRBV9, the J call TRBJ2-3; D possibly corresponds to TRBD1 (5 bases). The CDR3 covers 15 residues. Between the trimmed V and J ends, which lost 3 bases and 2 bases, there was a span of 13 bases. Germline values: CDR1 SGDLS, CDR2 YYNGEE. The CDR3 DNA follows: TGTGCCAGCAGCGCTTTTGGGGCTAACACAGATACGCAGTATTTT. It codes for CASSAFGANTDTQYF.

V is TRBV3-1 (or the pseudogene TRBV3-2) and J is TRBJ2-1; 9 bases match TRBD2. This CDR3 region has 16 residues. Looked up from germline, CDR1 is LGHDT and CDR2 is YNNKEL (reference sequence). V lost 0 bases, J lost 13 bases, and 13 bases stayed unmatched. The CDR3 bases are TGTGCCAGCAGCCAAGATACGGTGGTGGCGGGGGGGCGCCAGTTCTTC. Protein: CASSQDTVVAGGRQFF.

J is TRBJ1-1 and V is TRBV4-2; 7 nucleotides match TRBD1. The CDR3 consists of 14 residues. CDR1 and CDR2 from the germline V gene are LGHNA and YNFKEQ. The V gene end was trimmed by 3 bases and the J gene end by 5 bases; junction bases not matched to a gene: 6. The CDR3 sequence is CASSQITQGTEAFF. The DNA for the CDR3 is TGTGCCAGCAGCCAGATTACACAGGGGACTGAAGCTTTCTTT.

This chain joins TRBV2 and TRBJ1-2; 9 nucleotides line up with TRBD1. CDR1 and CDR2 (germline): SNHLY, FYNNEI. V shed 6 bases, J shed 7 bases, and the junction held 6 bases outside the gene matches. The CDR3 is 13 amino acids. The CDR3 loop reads CASRQGARSGYTF. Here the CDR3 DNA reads TGTGCCAGCAGACAGGGGGCGCGATCTGGCTACACCTTC.

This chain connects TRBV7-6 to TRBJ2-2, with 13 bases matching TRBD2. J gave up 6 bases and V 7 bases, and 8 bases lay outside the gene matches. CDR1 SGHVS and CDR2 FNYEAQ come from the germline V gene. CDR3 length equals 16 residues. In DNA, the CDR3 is TGTGCCAGCATTGAGGGACTAGCGGGATGGGCCGGGGAGCTGTTTTTT. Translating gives CASIEGLAGWAGELFF.

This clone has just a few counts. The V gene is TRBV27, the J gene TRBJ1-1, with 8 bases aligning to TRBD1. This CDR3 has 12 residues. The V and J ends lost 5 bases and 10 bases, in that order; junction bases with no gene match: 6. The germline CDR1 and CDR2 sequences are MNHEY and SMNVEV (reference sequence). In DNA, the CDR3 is TGTGCCAGCAGTGTCTCAGGGGGCGTAGCTTTCTTT. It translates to CASSVSGGVAFF.

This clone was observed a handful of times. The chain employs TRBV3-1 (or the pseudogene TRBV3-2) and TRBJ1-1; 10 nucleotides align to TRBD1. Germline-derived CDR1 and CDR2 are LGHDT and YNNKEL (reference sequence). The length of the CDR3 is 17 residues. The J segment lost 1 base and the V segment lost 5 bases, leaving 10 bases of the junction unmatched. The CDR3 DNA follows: TGTGCCAGCAGCGCCCGACAGGGGGCGGGGAGGAACACTGAAGCTTTCTTT. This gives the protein CASSARQGAGRNTEAFF.

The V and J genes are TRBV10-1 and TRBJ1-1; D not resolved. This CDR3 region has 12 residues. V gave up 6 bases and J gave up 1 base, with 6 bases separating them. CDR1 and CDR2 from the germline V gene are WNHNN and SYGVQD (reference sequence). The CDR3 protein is CASSVWNTEAFF. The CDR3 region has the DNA TGCGCCAGCAGCGTGTGGAACACTGAAGCTTTCTTT.

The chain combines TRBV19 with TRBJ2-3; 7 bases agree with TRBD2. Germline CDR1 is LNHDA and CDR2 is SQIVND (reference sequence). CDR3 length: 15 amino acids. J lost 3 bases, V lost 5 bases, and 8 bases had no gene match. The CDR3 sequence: CASSRSGEGTDTQYF. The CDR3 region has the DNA TGTGCCAGTAGTCGATCCGGGGAGGGAACAGATACGCAGTATTTT.

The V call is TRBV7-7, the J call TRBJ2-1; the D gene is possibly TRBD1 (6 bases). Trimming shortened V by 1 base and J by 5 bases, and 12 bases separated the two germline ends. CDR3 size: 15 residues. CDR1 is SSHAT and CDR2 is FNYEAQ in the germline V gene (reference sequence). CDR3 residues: CASSLGGTPHNEQFF. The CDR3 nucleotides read TGTGCCAGCAGCTTAGGAGGGACACCTCACAATGAGCAGTTCTTC.

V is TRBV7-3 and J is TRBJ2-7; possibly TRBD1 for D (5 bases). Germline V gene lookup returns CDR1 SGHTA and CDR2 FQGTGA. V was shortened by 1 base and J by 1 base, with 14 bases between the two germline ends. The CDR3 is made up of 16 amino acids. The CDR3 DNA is TGTGCCAGCAGCTTAATCTCGGCAGGGATATCCTACGAGCAGTACTTC. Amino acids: CASSLISAGISYEQYF.

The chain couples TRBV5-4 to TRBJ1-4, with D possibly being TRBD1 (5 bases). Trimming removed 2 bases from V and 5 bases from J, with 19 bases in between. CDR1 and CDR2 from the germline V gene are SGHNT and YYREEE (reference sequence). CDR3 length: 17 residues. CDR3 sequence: CASSFNGGGGANEKLFF. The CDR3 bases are TGTGCCAGCAGCTTCAATGGGGGAGGAGGGGCGAATGAAAAACTGTTTTTT.

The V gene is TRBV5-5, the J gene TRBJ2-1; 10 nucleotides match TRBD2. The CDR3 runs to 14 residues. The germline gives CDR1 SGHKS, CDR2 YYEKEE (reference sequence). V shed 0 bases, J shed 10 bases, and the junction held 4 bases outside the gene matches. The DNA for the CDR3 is TGTGCCAGCAGCTTGGTTCTAGCGGGGGTCGAGCAGTTCTTC. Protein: CASSLVLAGVEQFF.